This T cell receptor (beta chain) derives from a study of T cells in localized non-small cell lung cancer. This table comes from immunoSEQ multiplex PCR, and its TCRdb copy is limited to in-frame clones, with some not included. In the table there are around 11,000 clones, over 25% of which are singletons. Findings and limits, study-wide: Across samples, adjacent lung featured a median 57 of the top 100 tumor clones. Only one tumor region went through sequencing, so heterogeneity may still be there. Higher adjacent-lung clonality was associated with shorter survival. Uninvolved nearby lung showed the greatest T cell clonality, exceeding that found in tumor.

Germline-derived CDR1 and CDR2 are MNHGY and SAAAGT. The CDR3 sequence is 16 residues long. The ends were cut back, 2 bases at V and 0 bases at J, with 13 bases in the middle. A word on this clone: Its target is unknown.

The chain recombines TRBV6-8 with TRBJ1-1; D is unresolved. The material was lung tumor tissue, obtained before any cancer treatment. The TCR sequence derives from a man aged 40 to 69 with stage I lung adenocarcinoma. CDR3 sequence reads: CASSYHGASLNTEAFF. Here the CDR3 DNA reads TGTGCCAGCAGTTACCATGGTGCCAGCTTGAACACTGAAGCTTTCTTT.